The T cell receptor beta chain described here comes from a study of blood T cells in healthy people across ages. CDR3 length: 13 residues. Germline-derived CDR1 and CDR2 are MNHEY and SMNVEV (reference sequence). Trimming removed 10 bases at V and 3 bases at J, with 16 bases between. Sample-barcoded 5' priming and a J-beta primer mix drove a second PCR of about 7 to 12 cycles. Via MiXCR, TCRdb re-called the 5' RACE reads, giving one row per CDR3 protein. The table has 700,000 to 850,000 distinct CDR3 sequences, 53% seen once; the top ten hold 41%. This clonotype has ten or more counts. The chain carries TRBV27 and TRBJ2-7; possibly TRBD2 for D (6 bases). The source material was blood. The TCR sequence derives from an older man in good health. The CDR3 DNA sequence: TGTGCCACCGGACGTCGCGGGGTCTACGAGCAGTACTTC. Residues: CATGRRGVYEQYF.